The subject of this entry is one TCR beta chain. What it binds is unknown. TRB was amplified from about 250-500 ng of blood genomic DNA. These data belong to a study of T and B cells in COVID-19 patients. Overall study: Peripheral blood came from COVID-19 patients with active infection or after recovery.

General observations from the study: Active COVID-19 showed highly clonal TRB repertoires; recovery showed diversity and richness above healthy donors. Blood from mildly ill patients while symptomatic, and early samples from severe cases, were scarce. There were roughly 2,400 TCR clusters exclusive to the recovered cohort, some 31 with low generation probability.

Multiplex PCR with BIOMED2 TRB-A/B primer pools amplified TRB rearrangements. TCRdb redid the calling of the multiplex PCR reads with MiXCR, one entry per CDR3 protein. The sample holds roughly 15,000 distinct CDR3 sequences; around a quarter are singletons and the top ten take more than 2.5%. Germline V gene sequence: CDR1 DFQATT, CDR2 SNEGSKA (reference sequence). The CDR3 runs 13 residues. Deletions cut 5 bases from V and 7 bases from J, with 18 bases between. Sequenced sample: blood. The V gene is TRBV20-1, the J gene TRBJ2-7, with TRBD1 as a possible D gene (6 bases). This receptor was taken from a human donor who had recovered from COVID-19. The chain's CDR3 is CSAGGQYLGEQYF. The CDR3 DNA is TGCAGTGCTGGAGGACAGTACCTCGGAGAGCAGTACTTC.